Below are 18 T cell receptor beta chains sequenced from a single sample in a study of cytomegalovirus exposure and HLA in healthy donors. This PCR relied on a set of 60 Vbeta primers and 13 Jbeta primers. The repertoire was sequenced with immunoSEQ multiplex PCR; TCRdb's copy has only in-frame clones and lacks some. The data contain about 180,000 clones, less than 85% of them singletons. The sequencing input was PBMCs. These receptors all stem from a man aged 40-55 years in good health and CMV-seronegative.

The chain recombines TRBV5-1 with TRBJ1-4, with 11 bases aligning to TRBD1. The CDR3 sequence is 15 residues long. Germline values: CDR1 SGHRS, CDR2 YFSETQ. The V gene end was trimmed by 4 bases and the J gene end by 6 bases; junction bases not matched to a gene: 5. The CDR3 nucleotides are TGCGCCAGCAGCAAACGGGACAGGGGGGATGAAAAACTGTTTTTT. Protein sequence: CASSKRDRGDEKLFF.

The chain uses TRBV7-9 and TRBJ1-2; TRBD1 matches at 10 bases. V was pared by 4 bases and J by 5 bases, with 10 bases of the junction left unmatched. The CDR3 loop spans 16 amino acids. Germline V lookup: CDR1 SEHNR, CDR2 FQNEAQ (reference sequence). CDR3 sequence reads: CASSSSGQGERYGYTF. CDR3 in DNA: TGTGCCAGCAGCTCATCCGGACAGGGGGAGAGGTATGGCTACACCTTC.

This clone was detected a few times. The chain is built from TRBV2 and TRBJ1-1; 10 bases are shared with TRBD1. V shed 6 bases, J shed 5 bases, and the junction held 6 bases outside the gene matches. The CDR3 runs 14 residues. Germline CDR1 reads SNHLY; CDR2 reads FYNNEI. The CDR3 protein is CASRLRTGGTEAFF. CDR3 bases: TGTGCCAGCAGACTTAGGACAGGGGGGACTGAAGCTTTCTTT.

The rearrangement uses TRBV29-1 and TRBJ2-1, with 9 bases lining up with TRBD2. Germline CDR1 SQVTM, CDR2 ANQGSEA. The CDR3 is 13 residues long. J was trimmed by 7 bases and V by 4 bases; bases with no gene match: 5. The CDR3 coding sequence is TGCAGCGTTGCGGCGGGAGGGTTGAATGAGCAGTTCTTC. Residues: CSVAAGGLNEQFF.

The chain recombines TRBV25-1 with TRBJ1-2, with 7 bases that match TRBD1. The V gene's germline CDR1 is MGHDK and CDR2 SYGVNS. The CDR3 runs to 16 residues. The V segment lost 3 bases and the J segment 4 bases; nucleotides outside the gene matches: 11. The CDR3 protein is CASSDTRGGAGYGYTF. DNA for the CDR3: TGTGCCAGCAGTGATACCAGAGGGGGCGCTGGCTATGGCTACACCTTC.

To note about this clone: At the DNA level, this CDR3 is encoded by other sequences in the same sample as well. CDR3 in amino acids: CASSTTGDSGANVLTF. The CDR3 nucleotides read TGTGCCAGCTCAACTACAGGGGACTCTGGGGCCAACGTCCTGACTTTC. This chain joins TRBV18 and TRBJ2-6; 7 nucleotides line up with TRBD1. The CDR3 length is 16 residues. Germline V gene sequence: CDR1 KGHSH, CDR2 LQKENI. V dropped 5 bases and J dropped 0; count of bases not matched to a gene: 4. Supplemented by reference TRBV18 and TRBJ2-6, the full variable domain reads NAGVMQNPRHLVRRRGQEARLRCSPMKGHSHVYWYRQLPEEGLKFMVYLQKENIIDESGMPKERFSAEFPKEGPSILRIQQVVRGDSAAYFCASSTTGDSGANVLTFGAGSRLTVL.

The CDR3 region is CASSLGGPSFEKLFF. CDR3 bases: TGTGCCAGCAGCTTAGGGGGGCCCAGCTTTGAAAAACTGTTTTTT. V is TRBV7-2 and J is TRBJ1-4; TRBD1 is a possible D gene (6 bases). The germline gives CDR1 SGHTA, CDR2 FQGNSA. The CDR3 runs 15 residues. V shed 1 base and J shed 7 bases, with 13 bases lying between them. Supplemented by reference TRBV7-2 and TRBJ1-4, the full variable domain reads GAGVSQSPSNKVTEKGKDVELRCDPISGHTALYWYRQSLGQGLEFLIYFQGNSAPDKSGLPSDRFSAERTGGSVSTLTIQRTQQEDSAVYLCASSLGGPSFEKLFFGSGTQLSVL.

The DNA of the CDR3 is TGTGCCAGCAGTTCGGGTATGGTCGAGCAGTACTTC. As protein: CASSSGMVEQYF. J is TRBJ2-7 and V is TRBV5-6; D is undetermined. The V end was cut by 5 bases, the J end by 6 bases, with 12 bases between. The germline CDR1 and CDR2 sequences are SGHDT and YYEEEE. CDR3 length: 12 residues.

This chain joins TRBV19 and TRBJ2-3; TRBD2 matches 13 bases. This CDR3 comprises 15 residues. CDR1 LNHDA and CDR2 SQIVND come from the germline V gene (reference sequence). Losses at the gene ends were 8 bases for V and 4 bases for J; bases not matched to a gene: 6. The CDR3 coding sequence is TGTGCCAGTGAACGGACTAGCGGGAGCCCAGATACGCAGTATTTT. It is translated as CASERTSGSPDTQYF.

The chain recombines TRBV5-5 with TRBJ2-2; TRBD1 matches at 8 bases. The germline gives CDR1 SGHKS, CDR2 YYEKEE (reference sequence). With 3 bases clipped from V and 5 bases from J, the junction kept 6 bases outside the gene matches. The CDR3 spans 15 residues. The CDR3 nucleotides are TGTGCCAGCAGCTCCCTGGGACAGGAGACCGGGGAGCTGTTTTTT. The encoded protein is CASSSLGQETGELFF.

The J gene is TRBJ2-2, the V gene TRBV6-1; 8 nucleotides line up with TRBD1. V dropped 5 bases and J dropped 4; count of bases not matched to a gene: 3. The CDR3 loop spans 14 amino acids. Germline loops: CDR1 MNHNS, CDR2 SASEGT. CDR3 bases: TGTGCCAGCAGTTTGGACAGGGCCACCGGGGAGCTGTTTTTT. This gives the protein CASSLDRATGELFF.

This clone has only a few counts. The chain has TRBV4-3 and TRBJ1-1; TRBD1 might be the D (6 bases). The CDR3 runs to 13 residues. Germline V gene lookup returns CDR1 LGHNA and CDR2 YSLEER. The V and J ends lost 0 bases and 7 bases respectively, with 9 bases between them. CDR3 loop: CASSQEDSLEAFF. The CDR3 nucleotides read TGCGCCAGCAGCCAAGAGGACAGCCTTGAAGCTTTCTTT.

The rearrangement links TRBV10-3 to TRBJ1-3, with D maybe TRBD1 (6 bases). V lost 4 bases and J lost 0, with 13 bases in between. The V gene's germline CDR1 is ENHRY and CDR2 SYGVKD. The length of the CDR3 is 16 residues. The CDR3 bases are TGTGCCATCAGTGGTCCTGGACAGCGCTCTGGAAACACCATATATTTT. Translating gives CAISGPGQRSGNTIYF.

This clone was observed a single time. The sample holds other DNA sequences that translate to the same CDR3. The chain is built from TRBV11-2 and TRBJ2-2; 10 nucleotides agree with TRBD1. The junction had 11 bases not matched to a gene; V was cut back by 5 bases and J by 8 bases. Germline assignment: CDR1 SGHAT and CDR2 FQNNGV. This CDR3 contains 16 residues. CDR3 DNA sequence: TGTGCCAGCAGCAACTGGGGACAGGGGAAAACTGGGGAGCTGTTTTTT. This codes for CASSNWGQGKTGELFF.

The chain has TRBV9 and TRBJ2-1; TRBD2 aligns across 14 bases. The CDR3 spans 15 residues. The junction had 5 bases not matched to a gene; V was cut back by 3 bases and J by 9 bases. CDR1 SGDLS and CDR2 YYNGEE come from the germline V gene. The chain's CDR3 is CASSAGTSGRGEQFF. The DNA for the CDR3 is TGTGCCAGCAGCGCTGGGACTAGCGGGAGAGGTGAGCAGTTCTTC.

The chain couples TRBV5-4 to TRBJ2-7; D not certain. Per germline, CDR1 SGHNT and CDR2 YYREEE (reference sequence). The CDR3 is 15 residues long. The V and J ends lost 7 bases and 3 bases respectively, with 20 bases between them. CDR3 DNA: TGTGCCAGCCACACCCCCCGAACGGGTGGCTACGAGCAGTACTTC. Translation: CASHTPRTGGYEQYF.

The gene calls are TRBV28 and TRBJ2-7, with 15 bases aligning to TRBD2. Germline V gene data show CDR1 as MDHEN and CDR2 as SYDVKM. The length of the CDR3 is 15 residues. V dropped 4 bases and J dropped 7; count of bases not matched to a gene: 5. The CDR3 DNA follows: TGTGCCAGCAGTTCCTGGACTAGCGGGAGGGTAGAGCAGTACTTC. It codes for CASSSWTSGRVEQYF.

This clone occurred a few times. The V gene is TRBV30, the J gene TRBJ2-3; D possibly corresponds to TRBD1 (6 bases). The CDR3 extends over 14 amino acids. Germline loops: CDR1 GTSNPN, CDR2 SVGIG (reference sequence). V was clipped by 3 bases and J by 0 bases, with 10 bases between them. CDR3 region: CAWSGTLSTDTQYF. CDR3 nucleotides: TGTGCCTGGAGCGGGACACTTAGCACAGATACGCAGTATTTT. Combining the CDR3 with reference TRBV30 and TRBJ2-3 gives the whole variable domain SQTIHQWPATLVQPVGSPLSLECTVEGTSNPNLYWYRQAAGRGLQLLFYSVGIGQISSEVPQNLSASRPQDRQFILSSKKLLLSDSGFYLCAWSGTLSTDTQYFGPGTRLTVL.